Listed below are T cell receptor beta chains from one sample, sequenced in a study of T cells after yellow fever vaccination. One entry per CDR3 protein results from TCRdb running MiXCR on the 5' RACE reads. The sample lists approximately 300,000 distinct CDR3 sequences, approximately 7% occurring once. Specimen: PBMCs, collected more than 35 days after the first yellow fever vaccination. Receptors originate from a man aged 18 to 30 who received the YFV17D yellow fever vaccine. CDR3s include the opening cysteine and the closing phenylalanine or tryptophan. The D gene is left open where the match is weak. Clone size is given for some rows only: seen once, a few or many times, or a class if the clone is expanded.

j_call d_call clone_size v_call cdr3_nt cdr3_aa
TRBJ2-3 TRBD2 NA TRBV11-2 TGTGCCAGCAACGAGCGGGGGGGCCTTACGCAGTATTTT CASNERGGLTQYF
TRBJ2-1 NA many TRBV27 TGTGCCAGCAGTTTATCCGGGACACCCAATGAGCAGTTCTTC CASSLSGTPNEQFF
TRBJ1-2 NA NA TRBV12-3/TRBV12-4 TGTGCCAGCAGTTCGGGGGCGAATGGCTACACCTTC CASSSGANGYTF
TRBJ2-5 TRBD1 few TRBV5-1 TGCGCCAGCAGCTTGTGGACAGGGGGTCGGGAAGAGACCCAGTACTTC CASSLWTGGREETQYF
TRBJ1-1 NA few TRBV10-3 TGTGCCATCAGTGAGTCGACTCGGGGGGCCTCTGAAGCTTTCTTT CAISESTRGASEAFF
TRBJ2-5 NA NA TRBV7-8 TGTGCCAGCAGCTTACCGGTGCAGGCAGGGATCGGCCAAGAGACCCAGTACTTC CASSLPVQAGIGQETQYF
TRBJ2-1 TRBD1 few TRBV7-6 TGTGCCAGCAGCTCCACAGGGGTGGCCTACAATGAGCAGTTCTTC CASSSTGVAYNEQFF
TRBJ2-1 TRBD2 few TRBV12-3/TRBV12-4 TGTGCCAGCAGAAACACTGGGGGAGGGGACTACAATGAGCAGTTCTTC CASRNTGGGDYNEQFF
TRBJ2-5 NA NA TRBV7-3 TGTGCCAGCAGCCCGACATACCAAGAGACCCAGTACTTC CASSPTYQETQYF
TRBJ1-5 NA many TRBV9 TGTGCCAGCAGCGTAGGGGTGATGGGCAATCAGCCCCAGCATTTT CASSVGVMGNQPQHF
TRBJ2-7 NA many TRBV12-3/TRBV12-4 TGTGCCAGCAGTTCCGCCTACGAGCAGTACTTC CASSSAYEQYF
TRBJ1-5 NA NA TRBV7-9 TGTGCCAGCAGCTCCTGGGACGGCCCCGTAAATGGCCAGCCCCAGCATTTT CASSSWDGPVNGQPQHF
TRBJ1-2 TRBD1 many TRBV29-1 TGCAGCGTTGGGGACAGGAACTATGGCTACACCTTC CSVGDRNYGYTF
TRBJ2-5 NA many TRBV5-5 TGTGCCAGCAGCTTTGCTACCGGAATGGGGACCCAGTACTTC CASSFATGMGTQYF
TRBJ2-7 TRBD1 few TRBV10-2 TGCGCCAGCAGATTACGGGACAGAACCTACGAGCAGTACTTC CASRLRDRTYEQYF
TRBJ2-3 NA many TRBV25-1 TGTGCCAGCAGTGAATCCCGACCGAGAGGTTTAGATACGCAGTATTTT CASSESRPRGLDTQYF
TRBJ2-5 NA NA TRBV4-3 TGCGCCAGCAGCCAAAACAGGGCAGGGGGGTCTATTCAAGAGACCCAGTACTTC CASSQNRAGGSIQETQYF
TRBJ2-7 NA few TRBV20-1 TGCAGTGCTAGAGCAAAGGACAGTTACACCTACGAGCAGTACTTC CSARAKDSYTYEQYF
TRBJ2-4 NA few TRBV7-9 TGTGCCAGCAGCTCGGATGTCACCAAAAACATTCAGTACTTC CASSSDVTKNIQYF
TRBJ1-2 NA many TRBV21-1 TGTGCCAGCAGCAAGACAGAGGTCGACTATGGCTACACCTTC CASSKTEVDYGYTF
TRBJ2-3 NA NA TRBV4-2 TGTGCCAGCAGCCCAACGGGGCAGGGAGTTTCGACAGATACGCAGTATTTT CASSPTGQGVSTDTQYF
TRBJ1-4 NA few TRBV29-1 TGCAGCGTTAAGAGAGGAGCGACCGAAAAACTGTTTTTT CSVKRGATEKLFF
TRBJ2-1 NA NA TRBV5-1 TGCGCCAGCAGCTCCTACAGGGACCCTTCCTACAATGAGCAGTTCTTC CASSSYRDPSYNEQFF
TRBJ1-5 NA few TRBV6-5 TGTGCCAGCAGTTACTCTGGGGGCGCGGTTCTTCAGCCCCAGCATTTT CASSYSGGAVLQPQHF
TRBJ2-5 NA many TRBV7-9 TGTGCCAGCAGCGCCGACTGGAGACAAGAGACCCAGTACTTC CASSADWRQETQYF
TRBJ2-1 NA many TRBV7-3 TGTGCCAGCAGCCCGACCCCCGGGGCCTACAATGAGCAGTTCTTC CASSPTPGAYNEQFF
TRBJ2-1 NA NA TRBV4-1 TGCGCCAGCAGCCCCCGACTACTCCGCAATGAGCAGTTCTTC CASSPRLLRNEQFF
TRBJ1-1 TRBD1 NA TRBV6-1 TGTGCCAGCACCCGACAGGGAATGTCCACTGAAGCTTTCTTT CASTRQGMSTEAFF
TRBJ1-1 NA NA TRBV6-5 TGTGCCAGCAGAGGACAGATCAACACTGAAGCTTTCTTT CASRGQINTEAFF